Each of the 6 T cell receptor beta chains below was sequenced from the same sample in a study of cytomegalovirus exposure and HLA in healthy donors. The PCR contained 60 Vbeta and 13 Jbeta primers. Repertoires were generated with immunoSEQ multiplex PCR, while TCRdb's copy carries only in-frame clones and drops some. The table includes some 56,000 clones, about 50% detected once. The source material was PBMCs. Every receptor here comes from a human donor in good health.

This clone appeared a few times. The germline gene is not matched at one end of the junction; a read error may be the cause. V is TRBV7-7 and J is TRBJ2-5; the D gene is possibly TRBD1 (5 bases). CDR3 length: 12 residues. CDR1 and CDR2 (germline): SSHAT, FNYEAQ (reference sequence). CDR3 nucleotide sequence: TGTGCTAGCAGTAACTCAGGGGAGACCCAGTACTTC. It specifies CASSNSGETQYF.

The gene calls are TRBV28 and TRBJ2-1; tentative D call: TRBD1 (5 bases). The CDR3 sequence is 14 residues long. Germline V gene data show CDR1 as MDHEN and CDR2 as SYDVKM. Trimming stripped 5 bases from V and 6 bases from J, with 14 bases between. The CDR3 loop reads CASSVGYRTNEQFF. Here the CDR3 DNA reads TGTGCCAGCAGTGTTGGGTACAGGACCAATGAGCAGTTCTTC.

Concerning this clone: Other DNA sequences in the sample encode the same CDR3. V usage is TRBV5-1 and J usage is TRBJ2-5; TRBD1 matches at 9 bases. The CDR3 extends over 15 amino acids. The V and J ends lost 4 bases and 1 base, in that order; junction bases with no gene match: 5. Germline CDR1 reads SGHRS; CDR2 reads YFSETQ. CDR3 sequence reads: CASSPGQGGQETQYF. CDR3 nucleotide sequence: TGCGCCAGCAGCCCGGGACAGGGAGGCCAAGAGACCCAGTACTTC.

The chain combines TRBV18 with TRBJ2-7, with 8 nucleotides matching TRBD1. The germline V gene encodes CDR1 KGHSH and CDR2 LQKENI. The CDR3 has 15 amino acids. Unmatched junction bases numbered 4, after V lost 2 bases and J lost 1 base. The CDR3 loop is CASSPGQGGSYEQYF. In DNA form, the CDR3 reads TGTGCCAGCTCACCAGGACAGGGTGGGTCCTACGAGCAGTACTTC.

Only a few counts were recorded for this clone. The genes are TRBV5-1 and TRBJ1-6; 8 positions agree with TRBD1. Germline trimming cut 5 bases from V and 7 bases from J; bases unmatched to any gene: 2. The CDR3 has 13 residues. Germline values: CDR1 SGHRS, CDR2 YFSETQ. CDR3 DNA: TGCGCCAGCAGACAGGGGGACAATTCACCCCTCCACTTT. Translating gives CASRQGDNSPLHF. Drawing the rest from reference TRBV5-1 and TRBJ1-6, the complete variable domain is KAGVTQTPRYLIKTRGQQVTLSCSPISGHRSVSWYQQTPGQGLQFLFEYFSETQRNKGNFPGRFSGRQFSNSRSEMNVSTLELGDSALYLCASRQGDNSPLHFGNGTRLTVT.

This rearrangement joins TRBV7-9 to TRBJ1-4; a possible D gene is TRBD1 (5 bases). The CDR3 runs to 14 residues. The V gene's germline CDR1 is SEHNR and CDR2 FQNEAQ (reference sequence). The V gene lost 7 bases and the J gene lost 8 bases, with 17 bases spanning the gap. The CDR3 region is CASTDIRVGEKLFF. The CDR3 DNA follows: TGTGCCAGCACTGACATCAGGGTAGGGGAAAAACTGTTTTTT.